This is a list of T cell receptor beta chains from one sample in a study of T cells after yellow fever vaccination. TCRdb fed the 5' RACE reads into MiXCR, producing one record per CDR3 protein. The data contain about 340,000 distinct CDR3 sequences, around 12% of them singletons. The specimen comprised CD4+ T cells sorted from PBMCs, sampled 15 days after the yellow fever booster vaccination. These receptors were obtained from a man younger than 35 who received the YFV17D yellow fever vaccine. Each CDR3 is given with its conserved first and last residue. The D gene is left open where the match is weak. Some rows have no size entry. The others give once, few or many, or a class for an expanded clone.

V gene: TRBV7-9; J gene: TRBJ2-1; clone size: .; D gene: TRBD1; CDR3 protein: CASTQGSGGLGEQFF; CDR3 DNA: TGTGCCAGCACCCAAGGATCAGGGGGTCTGGGTGAGCAGTTCTTC
V gene: TRBV29-1; J gene: TRBJ1-1; clone size: few; D gene: .; CDR3 protein: CSVRTGTNEAFF; CDR3 DNA: TGCAGCGTCCGAACGGGCACTAATGAAGCTTTCTTT
V gene: TRBV4-2; J gene: TRBJ2-1; clone size: few; D gene: TRBD2; CDR3 protein: CASSQVASGGTSFF; CDR3 DNA: TGTGCCAGCAGCCAAGTGGCTAGCGGGGGGACATCGTTCTTC
V gene: TRBV20-1; J gene: TRBJ2-2; clone size: few; D gene: TRBD2; CDR3 protein: CSAGGTNTGELFF; CDR3 DNA: TGCTCGGCGGGGGGAACGAACACCGGGGAGCTGTTTTTT
V gene: TRBV12-3/TRBV12-4; J gene: TRBJ1-2; clone size: .; D gene: .; CDR3 protein: CASSLRVGMNGYTF; CDR3 DNA: TGTGCCAGCAGTCTCCGGGTCGGGATGAATGGCTACACCTTC
V gene: TRBV5-1; J gene: TRBJ1-1; clone size: .; D gene: .; CDR3 protein: CASSLADGGDQAFF; CDR3 DNA: TGCGCCAGCAGCTTGGCGGATGGAGGGGACCAAGCTTTCTTT
V gene: TRBV28; J gene: TRBJ1-4; clone size: .; D gene: .; CDR3 protein: CASRLGRNSEKLFF; CDR3 DNA: TGTGCCAGCAGACTGGGAAGAAATAGTGAAAAACTGTTTTTT
V gene: TRBV7-2; J gene: TRBJ1-2; clone size: .; D gene: .; CDR3 protein: CASSSGWDYGYTF; CDR3 DNA: TGTGCCAGCAGCTCCGGCTGGGACTATGGCTACACCTTC
V gene: TRBV7-9; J gene: TRBJ2-1; clone size: many; D gene: .; CDR3 protein: CASSLYHARVDEQFF; CDR3 DNA: TGTGCCAGCAGCTTATATCACGCCAGGGTGGATGAGCAGTTCTTC
V gene: TRBV5-6; J gene: TRBJ2-3; clone size: .; D gene: TRBD1; CDR3 protein: CASINRGSTDTQYF; CDR3 DNA: TGTGCCAGCATTAACAGGGGTAGCACAGATACGCAGTATTTT
V gene: TRBV15; J gene: TRBJ2-1; clone size: few; D gene: .; CDR3 protein: CATSKREGNEQFF; CDR3 DNA: TGTGCCACCAGCAAGAGAGAGGGAAATGAGCAGTTCTTC
V gene: TRBV20-1; J gene: TRBJ2-1; clone size: .; D gene: TRBD2; CDR3 protein: CSASQTSRYEQFF; CDR3 DNA: TGCAGTGCTAGTCAGACTAGCCGTTACGAGCAGTTCTTC
V gene: TRBV7-2; J gene: TRBJ2-3; clone size: few; D gene: .; CDR3 protein: CASSLMSWRDTQYF; CDR3 DNA: TGTGCCAGCAGCTTAATGTCTTGGAGAGATACGCAGTATTTT
V gene: TRBV28; J gene: TRBJ1-1; clone size: .; D gene: TRBD1; CDR3 protein: CASRNRDRGYTEAFF; CDR3 DNA: TGTGCCAGCAGAAATCGAGACAGGGGGTACACTGAAGCTTTCTTT
V gene: TRBV24-1; J gene: TRBJ1-2; clone size: .; D gene: .; CDR3 protein: CATSDLESNYGYTF; CDR3 DNA: TGTGCCACCAGTGATTTGGAGAGTAACTATGGCTACACCTTC
V gene: TRBV4-3; J gene: TRBJ2-2; clone size: .; D gene: .; CDR3 protein: CASSQDRGVPGELFF; CDR3 DNA: TGCGCCAGCAGCCAAGATCGAGGGGTGCCCGGGGAGCTGTTTTTT
V gene: TRBV6-2/TRBV6-3; J gene: TRBJ2-3; clone size: .; D gene: .; CDR3 protein: CASSYSVPDTQYF; CDR3 DNA: TGTGCCAGCAGTTACTCCGTCCCAGATACGCAGTATTTT
V gene: TRBV3-1; J gene: TRBJ2-3; clone size: .; D gene: .; CDR3 protein: CASSQQGPDTQYF; CDR3 DNA: TGTGCCAGCAGCCAACAGGGGCCAGATACGCAGTATTTT
V gene: TRBV5-1; J gene: TRBJ2-5; clone size: .; D gene: .; CDR3 protein: CASSLEGGVDGETQYF; CDR3 DNA: TGCGCCAGCAGCTTGGAAGGGGGGGTAGACGGAGAGACCCAGTACTTC
V gene: TRBV20-1; J gene: TRBJ1-1; clone size: .; D gene: .; CDR3 protein: CSAIGNTPRSDTEAFF; CDR3 DNA: TGCAGTGCTATTGGGAACACCCCGAGATCGGACACTGAAGCTTTCTTT
V gene: TRBV6-5; J gene: TRBJ2-3; clone size: few; D gene: TRBD2; CDR3 protein: CASSPAGADTQYF; CDR3 DNA: TGTGCCAGCTCCCCAGCGGGGGCAGATACGCAGTATTTT
V gene: TRBV4-3; J gene: TRBJ2-5; clone size: .; D gene: .; CDR3 protein: CASSHPGAETQYF; CDR3 DNA: TGCGCCAGCAGCCATCCAGGGGCGGAGACCCAGTACTTC
V gene: TRBV7-2; J gene: TRBJ2-5; clone size: few; D gene: .; CDR3 protein: CASTPSAWETQYF; CDR3 DNA: TGTGCCAGCACCCCCTCCGCTTGGGAGACCCAGTACTTC
V gene: TRBV7-7; J gene: TRBJ1-4; clone size: .; D gene: .; CDR3 protein: CASSLALSEKLFF; CDR3 DNA: TGTGCCAGCAGCTTAGCGTTAAGTGAAAAACTGTTTTTT
V gene: TRBV11-2; J gene: TRBJ1-2; clone size: few; D gene: .; CDR3 protein: CASSLGSGPNYGYTF; CDR3 DNA: TGTGCCAGCAGCTTAGGTTCAGGACCTAACTATGGCTACACCTTC
V gene: TRBV9; J gene: TRBJ1-2; clone size: few; D gene: .; CDR3 protein: CASSPSRHIKFYGYTF; CDR3 DNA: TGTGCCAGCAGCCCCTCCCGACATATAAAGTTCTATGGCTACACCTTC
V gene: TRBV12-3/TRBV12-4; J gene: TRBJ1-1; clone size: many; D gene: .; CDR3 protein: CASSTYSGHSNTEAFF; CDR3 DNA: TGTGCCAGCAGTACTTATTCGGGACATTCGAACACTGAAGCTTTCTTT
V gene: TRBV6-5; J gene: TRBJ1-2; clone size: few; D gene: .; CDR3 protein: CASRPGQRIYGYTF; CDR3 DNA: TGTGCCAGCAGGCCGGGACAAAGGATATATGGCTACACCTTC